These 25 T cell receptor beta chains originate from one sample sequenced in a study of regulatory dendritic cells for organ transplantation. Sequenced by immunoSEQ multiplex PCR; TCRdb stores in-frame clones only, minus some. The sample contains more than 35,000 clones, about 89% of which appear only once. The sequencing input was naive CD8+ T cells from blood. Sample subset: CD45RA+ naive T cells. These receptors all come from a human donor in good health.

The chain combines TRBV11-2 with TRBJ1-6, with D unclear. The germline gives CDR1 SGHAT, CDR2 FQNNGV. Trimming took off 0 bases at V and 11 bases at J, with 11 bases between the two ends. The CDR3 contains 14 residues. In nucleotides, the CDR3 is TGTGCCAGCAGCTTAGAGGGTATATGGACACCCCTCCACTTT. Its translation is CASSLEGIWTPLHF.

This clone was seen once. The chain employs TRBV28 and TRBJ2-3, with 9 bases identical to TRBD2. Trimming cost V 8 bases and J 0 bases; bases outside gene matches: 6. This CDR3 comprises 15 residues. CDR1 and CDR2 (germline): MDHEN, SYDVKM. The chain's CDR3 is CASDSGRESTDTQYF. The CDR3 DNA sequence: TGTGCCAGCGATAGCGGGAGAGAAAGCACAGATACGCAGTATTTT.

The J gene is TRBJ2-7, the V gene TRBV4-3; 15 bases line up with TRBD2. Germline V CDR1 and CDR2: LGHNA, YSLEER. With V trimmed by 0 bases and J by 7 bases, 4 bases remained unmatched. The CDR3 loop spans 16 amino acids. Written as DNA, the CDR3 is TGCGCCAGCAGCCAAGATACGGGACTAGCGGGAGGTGAGCAGTACTTC. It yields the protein CASSQDTGLAGGEQYF.

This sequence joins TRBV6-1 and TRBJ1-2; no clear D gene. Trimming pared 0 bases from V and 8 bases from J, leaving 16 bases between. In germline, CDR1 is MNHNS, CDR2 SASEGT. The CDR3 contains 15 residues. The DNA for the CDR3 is TGTGCCAGCAGTGAAGCCCCGGCTCTTTCCGGAGGCTACACCTTC. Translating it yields CASSEAPALSGGYTF.

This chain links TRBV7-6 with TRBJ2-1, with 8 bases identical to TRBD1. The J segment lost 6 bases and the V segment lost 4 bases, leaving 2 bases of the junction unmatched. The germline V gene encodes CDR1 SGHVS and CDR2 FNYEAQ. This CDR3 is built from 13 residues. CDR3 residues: CASSWTGSNEQFF. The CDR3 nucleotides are TGTGCCAGCAGCTGGACAGGGAGCAATGAGCAGTTCTTC.

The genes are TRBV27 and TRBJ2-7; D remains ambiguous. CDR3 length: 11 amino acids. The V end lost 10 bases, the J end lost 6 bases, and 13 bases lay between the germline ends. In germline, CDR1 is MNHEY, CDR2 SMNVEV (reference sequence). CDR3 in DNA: TGTGCCACAGTTTTGGGGTCCGAGCAGTACTTC. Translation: CATVLGSEQYF.

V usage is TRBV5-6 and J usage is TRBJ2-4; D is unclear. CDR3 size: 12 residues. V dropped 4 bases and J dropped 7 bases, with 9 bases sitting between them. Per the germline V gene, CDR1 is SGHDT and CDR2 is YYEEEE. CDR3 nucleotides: TGTGCCAGCAGCCCGGCGTCTAACATTCAGTACTTC. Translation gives CASSPASNIQYF.

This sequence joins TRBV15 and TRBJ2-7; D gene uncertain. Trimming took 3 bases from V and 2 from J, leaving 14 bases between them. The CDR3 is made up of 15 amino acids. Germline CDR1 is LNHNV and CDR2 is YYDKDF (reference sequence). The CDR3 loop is CATSSPRHSTYEQYF. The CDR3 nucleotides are TGTGCCACCAGCAGCCCCCGCCACTCTACCTACGAGCAGTACTTC.

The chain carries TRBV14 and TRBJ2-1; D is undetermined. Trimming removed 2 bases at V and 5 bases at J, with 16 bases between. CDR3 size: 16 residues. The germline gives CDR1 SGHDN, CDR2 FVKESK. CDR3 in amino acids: CASSQPRTHADNEQFF. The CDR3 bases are TGTGCCAGCAGCCAACCCCGGACCCACGCGGACAATGAGCAGTTCTTC.

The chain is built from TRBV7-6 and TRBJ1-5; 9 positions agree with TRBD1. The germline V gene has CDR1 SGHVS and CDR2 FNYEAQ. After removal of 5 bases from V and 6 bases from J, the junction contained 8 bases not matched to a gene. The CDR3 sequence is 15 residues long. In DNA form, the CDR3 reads TGTGCCAGCAGCGGGGGACAGGGCTGGGGTCAGCCCCAGCATTTT. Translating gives CASSGGQGWGQPQHF. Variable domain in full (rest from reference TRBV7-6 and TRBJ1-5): GAGVSQSPRYKVTKRGQDVALRCDPISGHVSLYWYRQALGQGPEFLTYFNYEAQQDKSGLPNDRFSAERPEGSISTLTIQRTEQRDSAMYRCASSGGQGWGQPQHFGDGTRLSIL.

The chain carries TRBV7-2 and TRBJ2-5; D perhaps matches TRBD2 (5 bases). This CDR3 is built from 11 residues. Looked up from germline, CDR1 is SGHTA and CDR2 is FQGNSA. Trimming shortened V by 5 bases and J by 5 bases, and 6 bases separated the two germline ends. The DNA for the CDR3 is TGTGCCAGCAGCGGCGGGGAGACCCAGTACTTC. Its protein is CASSGGETQYF. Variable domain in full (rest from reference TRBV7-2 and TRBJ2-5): GAGVSQSPSNKVTEKGKDVELRCDPISGHTALYWYRQSLGQGLEFLIYFQGNSAPDKSGLPSDRFSAERTGGSVSTLTIQRTQQEDSAVYLCASSGGETQYFGPGTRLLVL.

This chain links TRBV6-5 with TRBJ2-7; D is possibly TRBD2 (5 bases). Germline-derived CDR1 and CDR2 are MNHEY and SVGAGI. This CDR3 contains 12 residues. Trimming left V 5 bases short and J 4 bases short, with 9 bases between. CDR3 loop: CASSEGIYEQYF. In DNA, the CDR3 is TGTGCCAGCAGTGAGGGAATATACGAGCAGTACTTC.

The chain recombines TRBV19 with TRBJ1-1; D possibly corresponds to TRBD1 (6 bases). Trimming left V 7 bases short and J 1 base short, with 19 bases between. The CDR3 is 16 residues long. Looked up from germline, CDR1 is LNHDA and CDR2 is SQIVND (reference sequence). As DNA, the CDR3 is TGTGCCAGTATAGGGATTGGGGACACCCCGAACACTGAAGCTTTCTTT. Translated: CASIGIGDTPNTEAFF.

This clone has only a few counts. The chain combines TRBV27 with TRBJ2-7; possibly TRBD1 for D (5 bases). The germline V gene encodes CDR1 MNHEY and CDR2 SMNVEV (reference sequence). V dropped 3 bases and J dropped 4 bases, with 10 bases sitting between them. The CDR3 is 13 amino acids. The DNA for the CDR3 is TGTGCCAGCAGTTTCGGCAGGGCGTACGAGCAGTACTTC. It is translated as CASSFGRAYEQYF.

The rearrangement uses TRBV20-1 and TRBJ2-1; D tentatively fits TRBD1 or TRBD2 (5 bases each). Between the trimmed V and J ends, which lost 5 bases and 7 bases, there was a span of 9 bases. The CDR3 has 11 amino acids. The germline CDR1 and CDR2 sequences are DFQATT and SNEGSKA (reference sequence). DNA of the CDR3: TGCAGTGCTCCTTGGGGGAATGAGCAGTTCTTC. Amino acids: CSAPWGNEQFF.

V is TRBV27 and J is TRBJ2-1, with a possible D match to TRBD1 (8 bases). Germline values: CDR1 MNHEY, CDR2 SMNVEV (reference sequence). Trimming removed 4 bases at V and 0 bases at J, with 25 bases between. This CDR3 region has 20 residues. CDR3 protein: CASSSSQGAEGGGSYNEQFF. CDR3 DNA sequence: TGTGCCAGCAGTTCCTCCCAGGGGGCGGAGGGCGGGGGCTCCTACAATGAGCAGTTCTTC.

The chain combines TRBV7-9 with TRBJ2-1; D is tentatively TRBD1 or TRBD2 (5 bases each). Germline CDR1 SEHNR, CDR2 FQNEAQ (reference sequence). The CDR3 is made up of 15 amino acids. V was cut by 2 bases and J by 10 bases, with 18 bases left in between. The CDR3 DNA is TGTGCCAGCAGCTTATCGAGGACGGGACCGACAGAGCAGTTCTTC. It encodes CASSLSRTGPTEQFF. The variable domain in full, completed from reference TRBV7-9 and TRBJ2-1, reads DTGVSQNPRHKITKRGQNVTFRCDPISEHNRLYWYRQTLGQGPEFLTYFQNEAQLEKSRLLSDRFSAERPKGSFSTLEIQRTEQGDSAMYLCASSLSRTGPTEQFFGPGTRLTVL.

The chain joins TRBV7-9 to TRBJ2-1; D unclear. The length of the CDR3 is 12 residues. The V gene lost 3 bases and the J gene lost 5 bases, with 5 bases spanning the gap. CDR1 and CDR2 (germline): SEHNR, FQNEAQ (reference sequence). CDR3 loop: CASSFGDNEQFF. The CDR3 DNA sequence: TGTGCCAGCAGCTTCGGAGACAATGAGCAGTTCTTC.

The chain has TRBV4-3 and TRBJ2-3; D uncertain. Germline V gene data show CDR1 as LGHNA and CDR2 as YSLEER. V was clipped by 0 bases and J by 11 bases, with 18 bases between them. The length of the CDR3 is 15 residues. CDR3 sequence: CASSQDIETPIRQYF. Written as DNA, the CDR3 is TGCGCCAGCAGCCAAGATATCGAGACCCCGATTCGGCAGTATTTT.

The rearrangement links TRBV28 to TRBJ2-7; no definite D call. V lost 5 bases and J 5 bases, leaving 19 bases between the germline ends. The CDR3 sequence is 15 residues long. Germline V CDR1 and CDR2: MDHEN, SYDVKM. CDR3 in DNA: TGTGCCAGCAGTAAAATCAGAACACTTATGGACGAGCAGTACTTC. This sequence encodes CASSKIRTLMDEQYF.

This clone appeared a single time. Written as DNA, the CDR3 is TGTGCCAGCAGCTCCGGACAGGGAAACAATGAGCAGTTCTTC. Translated, it gives CASSSGQGNNEQFF. The V call is TRBV5-5, the J call TRBJ2-1, with 8 bases lining up with TRBD1. The CDR3 has 14 amino acids. The junction had 4 bases not matched to a gene; V was cut back by 3 bases and J by 5 bases. CDR1 SGHKS and CDR2 YYEKEE come from the germline V gene (reference sequence).

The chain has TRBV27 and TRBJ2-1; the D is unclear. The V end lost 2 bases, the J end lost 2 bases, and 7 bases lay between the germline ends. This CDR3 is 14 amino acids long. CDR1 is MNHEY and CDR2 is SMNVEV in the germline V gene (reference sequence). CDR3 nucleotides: TGTGCCAGCAGTTTAGGCAGTCCCTACAATGAGCAGTTCTTC. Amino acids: CASSLGSPYNEQFF.

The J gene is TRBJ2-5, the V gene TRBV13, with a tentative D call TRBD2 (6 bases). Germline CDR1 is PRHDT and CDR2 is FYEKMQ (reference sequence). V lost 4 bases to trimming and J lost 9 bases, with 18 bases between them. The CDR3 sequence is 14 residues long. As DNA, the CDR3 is TGTGCCAGCAGCTCCGGGGGACTCCTGAAACCCCAGTACTTC. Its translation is CASSSGGLLKPQYF.

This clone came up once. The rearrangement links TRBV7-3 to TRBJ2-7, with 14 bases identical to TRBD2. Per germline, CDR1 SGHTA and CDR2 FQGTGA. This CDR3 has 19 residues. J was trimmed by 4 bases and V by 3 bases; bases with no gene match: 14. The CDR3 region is CASSLAGPTSGGASYEQYF. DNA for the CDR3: TGTGCCAGCAGCTTGGCAGGACCGACTAGCGGGGGGGCCTCTTACGAGCAGTACTTC.

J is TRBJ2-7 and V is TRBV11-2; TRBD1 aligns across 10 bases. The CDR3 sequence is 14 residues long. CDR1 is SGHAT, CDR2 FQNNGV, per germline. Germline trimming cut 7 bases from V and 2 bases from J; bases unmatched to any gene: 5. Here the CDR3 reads CASTMGQGPYEQYF. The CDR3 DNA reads TGTGCCAGCACCATGGGACAGGGGCCCTACGAGCAGTACTTC.